This is a list of T cell receptor beta chains from one sample in a study of blood T cell repertoires in COVID-19. Only in-frame clones appear in the TCRdb table, and some are missing; sequencing was by immunoSEQ multiplex PCR. The data show about 69,000 clones, with approximately 84% seen just once and approximately 15% held by the top ten. Sequenced input: peripheral blood. The source of these receptors is a man aged 35-49 years with COVID-19, enrolled during active disease. Each CDR3 is given with its conserved first and last residue. The D gene is left open where the match is weak. Clone sizes are given selectively: once, few, many, or a class where the clone is expanded.

>NA|TRBV9|NA|TRBJ2-3
TGTGCCAGCAGCGTACTTTCAAGTGCGGATACGCAGTATTTT
CASSVLSSADTQYF
>NA|TRBV30|NA|TRBJ2-7
TGTGCCTGGAGTGTACCTGACGGGGGGCGATACGAGCAGTACTTC
CAWSVPDGGRYEQYF
>NA|TRBV7-3|NA|TRBJ2-3
TGTGCCAGCAGCTTAACAGAAAGCACCACGCAGTATTTT
CASSLTESTTQYF
>NA|TRBV19|NA|TRBJ1-4
TGTGCCAGTAGGGGCAGGCTAAATGAAAAACTGTTTTTT
CASRGRLNEKLFF
>NA|TRBV7-9|NA|TRBJ1-3
TGTGCCAGCAGCTTAGTAGCGGGAAACACCATATATTTT
CASSLVAGNTIYF
>TRBD1|TRBV18|few|TRBJ2-7
TGTGCCAGCTCACCTGGGGACAGAGGCTACGAGCAGTACTTC
CASSPGDRGYEQYF
>TRBD1|TRBV6-5|few|TRBJ1-1
TGTGCCAGCAGTTACCAAACAGGGGATGTGGCTTTCTTT
CASSYQTGDVAFF
>NA|TRBV28|NA|TRBJ1-2
TGTGCCACGGGGGCTAACTATGGCTACACCTTC
CATGANYGYTF
>NA|TRBV10-3|NA|TRBJ1-1
TGTGCCATCAGTCGATCCCTACAGGGCCCGAACACTGAAGCTTTCTTT
CAISRSLQGPNTEAFF
>NA|TRBV18|NA|TRBJ1-6
TGTGCCAGCTCACCTCAGAGAGGGTATTCACCCCTCCACTTT
CASSPQRGYSPLHF
>TRBD1|TRBV28|NA|TRBJ1-2
TGTGCCACTCGACAGGGCTCTAACTATGGCTACACCTTC
CATRQGSNYGYTF
>TRBD1|TRBV3-1/TRBV3-2|once|TRBJ2-1
TGTGCCAGCAGCCAGCACGGGACAGGGGGGAATGAGCAGTTCTTC
CASSQHGTGGNEQFF
>NA|TRBV18|NA|TRBJ2-4
TGTGCCAGCTCACGCACCAGTGTAGCCAAAAACATTCAGTACTTC
CASSRTSVAKNIQYF
>TRBD2|TRBV24-1|NA|TRBJ2-1
TGTGCCGCCAGGACTAGCGGGGGTGAGTCGTTAAATGAGCAGTTCTTC
CAARTSGGESLNEQFF
>TRBD1|TRBV30|NA|TRBJ2-2
TGTGCCTGGACAGCCTACAGGGGGCGGGCCGGGGAGCTGTTTTTT
CAWTAYRGRAGELFF
>NA|TRBV9|NA|TRBJ2-1
TGTGCCAGCAGCGTACCGGGGATCGGCAATGAGCAGTTCTTC
CASSVPGIGNEQFF
>NA|TRBV28|NA|TRBJ1-1
TGTGCCAGCAGCACTTCAGGGATAGGCACTGAAGCTTTCTTT
CASSTSGIGTEAFF
>TRBD1|TRBV6-5|NA|TRBJ1-6
TGTGCCAGCAGCAGGACAGGGGGCTTTTCACCCCTCCACTTT
CASSRTGGFSPLHF
>TRBD1|TRBV6-2/TRBV6-3|NA|TRBJ1-5
TGTGCCAGCAGTTCCATACAGGGGAGCAATCAGCCCCAGCATTTT
CASSSIQGSNQPQHF
>NA|TRBV30|NA|TRBJ1-6
TGTGCCTGGATGGGGGACACAAATTCACCCCTCCACTTT
CAWMGDTNSPLHF
>TRBD1|TRBV9|NA|TRBJ1-2
TGTGCCAGCAGCGCAGGGGGCGGAGGGTATGGCTACACCTTC
CASSAGGGGYGYTF
>TRBD2|TRBV7-9|few|TRBJ2-7
TGTGCCAGCAGTAGCGCGGGGGGTTCCTACGAGCAGTACTTC
CASSSAGGSYEQYF
>TRBD1|TRBV19|NA|TRBJ1-5
TGTGCCACTCGGGACAGGGGAAACTATCAGCCCCAGCATTTT
CATRDRGNYQPQHF
>TRBD2|TRBV2|NA|TRBJ2-7
TGTGCCAGCAGAGCCCTAGCGGGGGCCTACGAGCAGTACTTC
CASRALAGAYEQYF
>TRBD1|TRBV3-1/TRBV3-2|NA|TRBJ1-6
TGTGCCAGCAGCCAAGCTCCAGGGGGCGTTTATTCACCCCTCCACTTT
CASSQAPGGVYSPLHF
>NA|TRBV3-1/TRBV3-2|once|TRBJ2-3
TGTGCCAGCAGCCAAGGGGGCGTAGATACGCAGTATTTT
CASSQGGVDTQYF
>TRBD1|TRBV5-4|NA|TRBJ1-3
TGTGCCAGCAGCTTGGCTGGCAGGGGGCTCTCTGGAAACACCATATATTTT
CASSLAGRGLSGNTIYF
>TRBD1|TRBV7-6|NA|TRBJ2-2
TGTGCCAGCAGCTCGAAAACAGGGGACGGGGAGCTGTTTTTT
CASSSKTGDGELFF
>NA|TRBV29-1|once|TRBJ1-2
TGCAGCGTTGACGGGGACTATGGCTACACCTTC
CSVDGDYGYTF
>NA|TRBV27|NA|TRBJ1-1
TGTGCCAGCAGTTTATGGGGGGATGGGGGGACTGAAGCTTTCTTT
CASSLWGDGGTEAFF
>TRBD2|TRBV6-6|once|TRBJ2-1
TGTGCCAGCAGTTACTCCGGGACTAGCCAGTTCAATGAGCAGTTCTTC
CASSYSGTSQFNEQFF
>NA|TRBV29-1|NA|TRBJ2-3
TGCAGCGTTGTCGGCCAGGCTAGCACAGATACGCAGTATTTT
CSVVGQASTDTQYF
>TRBD2|TRBV10-1|NA|TRBJ2-2
TGCGCCAGCAGTGACCGGGGGGACGGGGAGCTGTTTTTT
CASSDRGDGELFF
>TRBD2|TRBV30|NA|TRBJ2-3
TGTGCCTGGAGTCTCAGCGGGGGGGCAGATACGCAGTATTTT
CAWSLSGGADTQYF
>TRBD1|TRBV6-4|NA|TRBJ2-1
TGTGCCAGCAGTGACTGGGACAGGGACAGATTTAAGCAGTTCTTC
CASSDWDRDRFKQFF
>NA|TRBV2|NA|TRBJ2-4
TGTGCCAGCAGGAAGACAGCGACTTTAGCCAAAAACATTCAGTACTTC
CASRKTATLAKNIQYF
>TRBD1|TRBV7-9|NA|TRBJ1-2
TGTGCCAGCAACCAACAGGGGTTGCTCTATGGCTACACCTTC
CASNQQGLLYGYTF
>TRBD2|TRBV6-1|NA|TRBJ2-2
TGTGCCAGCAGTGGAGTGGGGGGGTCGCACACCGGGGAGCTGTTTTTT
CASSGVGGSHTGELFF
>TRBD1|TRBV5-4|once|TRBJ2-1
TGTGCCAGCAGCGAGGGACAGGGCTCCTACAATGAGCAGTTCTTC
CASSEGQGSYNEQFF
>NA|TRBV21-1|NA|TRBJ1-4
TGTGCCAGCACCTCACCCCCTGGGGGGAATTGTGAAAAACTGTTTTTT
CASTSPPGGNCEKLFF
>NA|TRBV3-1/TRBV3-2|NA|TRBJ1-1
TGTGCCAGCAGCGACAGACTGTCACCCACTGAAGCTTTCTTT
CASSDRLSPTEAFF
>TRBD2|TRBV12-3/TRBV12-4|NA|TRBJ2-1
TGTGCCAGCAGACCCAGCGGGGGTTACGAGTTCTTC
CASRPSGGYEFF
>TRBD1|TRBV19|NA|TRBJ1-1
TGTGCCAGTAAAGGGATAGGGACAGTCAACACTGAAGCTTTCTTT
CASKGIGTVNTEAFF
>NA|TRBV19|few|TRBJ2-2
TGTGCCAGTAGTATGCGGGGCCTGAACACCGGGGAGCTGTTTTTT
CASSMRGLNTGELFF